This T cell receptor (beta chain) was identified during a study of T cell responses to AZD1222 COVID-19 vaccine (dated by TCRdb to the early 2020s). Notes on the research overall: A total of approximately 250 trial participants underwent TCR sequencing, of whom around 210 had received two doses of AZD1222 and about 25 had received two doses of the MenACWY control vaccine. Enrollment into the trials was organized by age into subgroups of 18-55, 56-69 and 70-plus years, and those subgroups contained approximately 150, 30 and 60 TCR-sequenced participants, respectively. The study at large found these results: Because no samples from the day 14 peak response were available, repertoires could be characterized only after the peak T cell response. The vaccine-associated CD4 TCRs covered the entire spike protein, and the dominant responses fell in regions 160-218 and 743-854. After two AZD1222 doses, both the breadth and the depth of spike-specific TCRs were significantly higher than at day 0 and than in MenACWY recipients. In the small 56-69-year group, the increase in depth fell short of significance, most likely because of low power. Reportedly, almost half of the unique spike-specific TCRs recognized epitopes lying outside the regions that are mutated in the B.1.351 and B.1.1.7 variants. Most participants were white British and females outnumbered males, and the authors suggested that clonal diversity may have been underestimated. Only five or six AZD1222 recipients were SARS-CoV-2 seropositive at baseline, limiting conclusions about previously exposed vaccinees.

The time point tag for this specimen amounts to: baseline before first vaccination. The sample's treatment or condition label is to be understood as: meningococcal conjugate vaccine given as trial control. Samples from vaccinated people were obtained from the UK trials COV001 and COV002, which included a single-blind randomized controlled phase 2/3 trial of AZD1222 (ChAdOx1 nCoV-19) in healthy adults. For TCRbeta chain sequencing, PBMC samples were collected from trial participants at day 0 and at day 28 after the second dose. The CDR3 regions of human TCRbeta chains were subjected to immunosequencing. Turning to the authors' computational methods: TCRs in the repertoires were matched against a reference library of SARS-CoV-2-specific TCRs that had been generated with the MIRA antigen-specificity platform. Breadth was defined as the fraction of unique TCRs that were SARS-CoV-2-associated. Depth was defined as the fraction of total T cells that were SARS-CoV-2-associated. Each spike-specific TCR was assigned to its reactive spike region and to a CD4 or CD8 class using the MIRA data. Log10-transformed breadth and depth values were compared by one-way ANOVA with Sidak's multiple comparisons tests. This is the immuneACCESS table as TCRdb keeps it, with only in-frame sequences that have V and J called. A part of the clones is gone; compared with another copy, unresolved V genes explain less than half, and the rest is unexplained. That table is the source of V, J and clone size, and D and trimming were worked out from the DNA. The sample records fewer than 85,000 clones, approximately 90% of which are singletons. The ten largest clones take up under 7.5% of the sample.

To note about this clone: Its antigen remains unidentified. No clone much larger than this one lies a single base away; base qualities are absent.

This clonotype originated in an adult in good health. Sequenced here: peripheral blood, sampled on day 0 of MenACWY control vaccination.

The CDR3 loop reads CASSPLAPGSTDTQYF. The nucleotides read TGTGCCAGCAGCCCTCTGGCCCCAGGGAGCACAGATACGCAGTATTTT. The chain was built from TRBV7-9 and TRBJ2-3; the D region possibly corresponds to TRBD1 (5 bases align). The CDR3, from cysteine to phenylalanine, totals 16 residues. Only CDR3 DNA remains: 48 bases, in frame from the first base. CDR1 is given as SEHNR and CDR2 as FQNEAQ, both from the germline V gene (reference sequence). The germline ends are 15 bases apart after V is trimmed by 5 bases and J by 0 bases.